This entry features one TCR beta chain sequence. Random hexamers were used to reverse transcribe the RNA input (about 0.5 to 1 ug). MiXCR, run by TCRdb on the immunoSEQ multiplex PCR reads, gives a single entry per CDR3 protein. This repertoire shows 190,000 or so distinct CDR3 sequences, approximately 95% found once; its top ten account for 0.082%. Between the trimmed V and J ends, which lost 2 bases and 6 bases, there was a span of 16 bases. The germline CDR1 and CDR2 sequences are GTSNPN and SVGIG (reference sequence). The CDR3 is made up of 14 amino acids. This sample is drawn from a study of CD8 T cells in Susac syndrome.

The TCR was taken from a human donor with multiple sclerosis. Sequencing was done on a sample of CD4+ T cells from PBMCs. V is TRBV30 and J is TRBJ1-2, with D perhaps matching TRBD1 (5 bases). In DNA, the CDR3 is TGTGCCTGGAGTTTGACCGGGACTGAAGATGGCTACACCTTC. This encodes CAWSLTGTEDGYTF.